This TCR beta chain was captured in a study of siplizumab effects on memory and regulatory T cells (dated by TCRdb to about 2019). As for the study more broadly: The effect of the anti-CD2 antibody siplizumab on alloreactive T-cell subsets was examined in allogeneic mixed lymphocyte reactions constructed from human PBMCs.

In addition, sequencing in three donor pairs included unstimulated CD8+ effector memory subsets alongside CD4+ naive, CD8+ naive, CD8+ TEMRA and CD4+ memory subsets. Sorted unstimulated T cells and proliferating T cells recovered from mixed lymphocyte reactions were subjected to TCRbeta CDR3 sequencing. Fresh whole blood from fewer than 11 HLA-typed healthy donors was used to isolate PBMCs. Library preparation was by the immunoSEQ multiplex PCR assay. About 10^5 TCR templates per sample were assayed on the deep sequencing platform. Genomic DNA extracted from sorted T cells was used for TCRbeta CDR3 sequencing. In the original analysis: The R programming language was used for the clonal analysis of the TCRbeta CDR3 data. Alloreactive CD4+ and CD8+ clones were identified by comparing unstimulated samples to CFSE-low samples taken after the reaction. Regulatory or non-regulatory origin was assigned to alloreactive CD4+ clones by matching of sequences to sorted unstimulated Treg and non-Treg repertoires. TCRdb took this table from immuneACCESS and kept in-frame rearrangements with V and J called. Such tables lack part of the clones; where checked against another copy, unresolved V genes explain under half of the gap, and the rest is unexplained. Clone size and V and J calls were adopted from that table, with D and trimming inferred from the DNA. The sample includes 90,000 to 95,000 clones, with 95% to 97% observed a single time. 0.031% of the sample is in the top ten clones.

The CDR3, cysteine through phenylalanine, is 14 amino acids long. Just CDR3 DNA is preserved here, 42 bases in frame from base 1. The trim is 3 bases for V and 1 base for J, with a gap of 9 bases between the germline ends. CDR1 and CDR2, per the germline V gene, are SNHLY and FYNNEI. Points the paper makes about the study in general: Siplizumab significantly reduced the cumulative frequency of alloreactive sequences traceable to unstimulated CD4+ memory T cells. In reactions with siplizumab, an average of approximately 70% of mappable alloreactive CD4+ clones were Treg-derived, compared with roughly 26% in control reactions. Because sequences at frequencies below about 10^-5 were poorly captured, only a minor fraction of alloreactive clones could be mapped back to unstimulated subsets. For roughly 80-97% of proliferating CD4+ or CD8+ clones, no naive or memory phenotype could be assigned. Unstimulated naive T cells appeared more diverse than memory T cells, and naive cells seemed to contribute substantially to the alloresponse. Whether proliferating Tregs from siplizumab cultures actually had suppressive function was not functionally confirmed.

A note on this clone: No antigen is known for it. No qualities accompany the bases; no much larger clone lies one base away.

The clonotype comes from a human donor in good health. The chain was built from TRBV2 and TRBJ2-5, with a weak D call of TRBD2 (6 bases match). The sequenced material came from naive CD4+ T cells sorted from blood. Explained via the paper, the cell subset or site label denotes: unstimulated naive T cells. The bases read TGTGCCAGCAGTGAGCTAGCGACCCAAGAGACCCAGTACTTC. Its translation is CASSELATQETQYF.